The source of this T cell receptor (beta chain) is a study of T cells in lung cancer brain metastases. Broader study findings: Unique productive clones were significantly fewer in brain metastases: median about 1,500 versus 4,500.

Trimming took off 6 bases at V and 1 base at J, with 10 bases between the two ends. This CDR3 spans 12 amino acids. Germline loops: CDR1 GTSNPN, CDR2 SVGIG (reference sequence). With regard to this clone: The antigen remains unidentified.

The method was immunoSEQ multiplex PCR; TCRdb's version includes in-frame clones alone and lacks a portion of them. The top ten hold around 10% of the sample, which has over 950 clones, 70% to 90% seen once. The origin of this receptor is a woman in her fifties or sixties with non-small cell lung cancer. Specimen: tumor tissue from the primary lung tumor. The chain recombines TRBV30 with TRBJ2-7, with D maybe TRBD2 (5 bases). The CDR3 loop reads CACSLGSYEQYF. CDR3 DNA sequence: TGTGCCTGCTCACTAGGGTCCTACGAGCAGTACTTC.